The rows below give T cell receptor beta chains drawn from one sample of a study of Graves' ophthalmopathy and Graves' hyperthyroidism. TCRdb independently ran MiXCR on the multiplex PCR reads; one entry per CDR3 protein. Of 45,000 to 60,000 distinct CDR3 sequences in the sample, roughly 47% were seen once. Sequencing was carried out using peripheral blood. The receptors come from an adult woman with Graves' ophthalmopathy. CDR3s include the opening cysteine and the closing phenylalanine or tryptophan. Fields, in order: D gene, V gene, clone size, J gene, CDR3 protein, CDR3 DNA. The D gene is left open where the match is weak. Clone size is given for some rows only: seen once, a few or many times, or a class if the clone is expanded.

NA,TRBV7-2,NA,TRBJ1-2,CASSLFPRAAARTDPWGHTF,TGTGCCAGCAGCTTATTCCCCCGGGCCGCGGCTCGGACAGACCCCTGGGGCCACACCTTC
NA,TRBV6-1,many,TRBJ1-5,CASSKRSNQPQHF,TGTGCCAGCAGCAAACGGTCAAATCAGCCCCAGCATTTT
NA,TRBV2,many,TRBJ2-2,CASGGGLYTGELFF,TGTGCCAGCGGCGGCGGACTCTACACCGGGGAGCTGTTTTTT
TRBD2,TRBV30,many,TRBJ2-5,CAWSGWEGQETQYF,TGTGCCTGGAGTGGTTGGGAGGGCCAAGAGACCCAGTACTTC
NA,TRBV7-3,many,TRBJ2-3,CASSPVSGGYTDTQYF,TGTGCCAGCAGCCCAGTTAGCGGAGGCTACACAGATACGCAGTATTTT
NA,TRBV24-1,medium-sized,TRBJ1-6,CATRGTNNSPLHF,TGTGCCACCAGGGGCACGAATAATTCACCCCTCCACTTT
TRBD1,TRBV7-8,many,TRBJ2-7,CASSSSGGTPYEQYF,TGTGCCAGCAGCTCATCAGGGGGAACCCCCTACGAGCAGTACTTC
NA,TRBV5-1,NA,TRBJ2-3,CASSPALSGTDTQYF,TGCGCCAGCAGCCCGGCCCTGTCTGGTACAGATACGCAGTATTTT
NA,TRBV19,many,TRBJ2-6,CASSIGDESGANVLTF,TGTGCCAGTAGTATCGGGGACGAATCTGGGGCCAACGTCCTGACTTTC
NA,TRBV7-7,medium-sized,TRBJ2-7,CASSFRESYEQYF,TGTGCTAGCAGCTTTAGGGAATCCTACGAGCAGTACTTC
NA,TRBV2,NA,TRBJ2-5,CASSEALQQETQYF,TGTGCCAGCAGTGAAGCGCTCCAGCAAGAGACCCAGTACTTC
NA,TRBV27,many,TRBJ2-7,CASSLSRDGYEQYF,TGTGCCAGCAGTTTATCGAGGGACGGGTACGAGCAGTACTTC
NA,TRBV6-5,many,TRBJ2-1,CASSLGEINEQFF,TGTGCCAGCAGTTTGGGGGAGATCAATGAGCAGTTCTTC
NA,TRBV9,NA,TRBJ2-3,CASSVDAADTQYF,TGCGCCAGCAGCGTAGACGCGGCAGATACGCAGTATTTT
NA,TRBV7-9,many,TRBJ2-5,CASSLENSLQETQYF,TGTGCCAGCAGCTTAGAGAACTCCCTTCAAGAGACCCAGTACTTC
NA,TRBV19,NA,TRBJ1-1,CASSMIPGNTEASF,TGTGCCAGTAGTATGATCCCAGGGAACACTGAAGCTTCCTTT
NA,TRBV7-9,NA,TRBJ2-3,CASSSTGIVAGANVLIFGDTQYF,TGTGCCAGCAGCTCTACAGGGATAGTTGCCGGGGCCAACGTCCTGATTTTCGGGGATACGCAGTATTTT
NA,TRBV19,many,TRBJ1-2,CASSTQGADYGYTF,TGTGCCAGTAGTACACAGGGAGCAGACTATGGCTACACCTTC
NA,TRBV7-3,NA,TRBJ2-2,CASSPSGVTGEPFF,TGTGCCAGCAGCCCGTCCGGGGTAACCGGGGAGCCGTTTTTT
NA,TRBV5-1,NA,TRBJ2-7,CASSFTPRDPTYEQYF,TGCGCCAGCAGCTTCACCCCAAGGGACCCGACATATGAGCAGTACTTC
NA,TRBV4-1,many,TRBJ1-2,CASSQEGSYGYTF,TGCGCCAGCAGCCAAGAGGGCAGCTATGGCTACACCTTC
NA,TRBV6-2/TRBV6-3,many,TRBJ1-5,CASSFQPGFNQPQHF,TGTGCCAGCAGTTTTCAACCCGGTTTTAATCAGCCCCAGCATTTT
NA,TRBV7-3,NA,TRBJ1-1,CASSWGTSGNTEAFF,TGTGCCAGCAGCTGGGGCACTAGCGGGAACACTGAAGCTTTCTTT
TRBD2,TRBV9,many,TRBJ2-5,CASSGLAGTAQYF,TGTGCCAGCAGCGGTCTAGCGGGTACGGCCCAGTACTTC
TRBD2,TRBV20-1,NA,TRBJ2-7,CSASGRIHEQYF,TGCAGTGCTAGCGGGAGGATCCACGAGCAGTACTTC
NA,TRBV7-9,many,TRBJ2-5,CASSLARGYETQYF,TGTGCCAGCAGCTTAGCCAGGGGTTATGAGACCCAGTACTTC